The sequence of this T cell receptor (beta chain) was determined in a study of blood T cell repertoires in COVID-19. Study context: Both acute and convalescent COVID-19 samples were obtained from the United States, Italy and Spain. Sources were T cells, B-cell-depleted T cells, or PBMCs; the material itself was cDNA or gDNA.

Clones were read by immunoSEQ multiplex PCR, and TCRdb kept only the in-frame ones, dropping some. In the table there are some 160,000 clones, 75% to 90% of which are singletons. Trimming took off 3 bases at V and 3 bases at J, with 7 bases between the two ends. The germline gives CDR1 KGHSH, CDR2 LQKENI. This CDR3 spans 13 amino acids. The TCR comes from a woman in her sixties with active COVID-19. Sequenced sample: peripheral blood. V is TRBV18 and J is TRBJ2-3; D uncertain. The CDR3 sequence: CASSPRLTDTQYF. CDR3 nucleotide sequence: TGTGCCAGCTCACCTAGACTGACAGATACGCAGTATTTT.